The sample holds one count of the clone carrying this TCR beta chain. Germline V CDR1 and CDR2: SQVTM, ANQGSEA. V gave up 1 base and J gave up 5 bases, with 8 bases separating them. The CDR3 runs to 12 residues. This sample was included in a study of PD-L1 blockade in urothelial cancer. Study context: Dosed intravenously at 1,200 mg every 3 weeks, atezolizumab was initiated by patients around 2014. Analyses used blood from 3 weeks (second dose) and 6 weeks after treatment start. Specimens of blood held a median count of approximately 150,000 T cells.

Time point defined: peripheral blood 6 weeks after treatment start. The templates were synthetic TCR analogs, and they were spiked into each PCR. The assay was immunoSEQ multiplex PCR, and TCRdb's table has in-frame clones only and misses some. Of more than 35,000 clones listed, roughly 86% are singletons. The source of this sequence is a man in his 60s with urothelial cancer. Sequencing used PBMCs, obtained around atezolizumab (anti-PD-L1) treatment. The J gene is TRBJ2-5, the V gene TRBV29-1, with D possibly being TRBD2 (6 bases). The CDR3 DNA sequence: TGCAGCGTTGAAGGTCTAGCGGAGACCCAGTACTTC. It specifies CSVEGLAETQYF.